The rows below give T cell receptor beta chains drawn from one sample of a study of shared clonotypes between healthy human individuals. Produced via immunoSEQ multiplex PCR; TCRdb's table is partial and in-frame only. The sample has around 1.9 million clones, roughly 93% seen once. Sequenced input: naive CD8+ T cells from PBMCs. The receptors stem from a young man in good health. Some clones in this sample may be carry-over from other donors' samples. Both conserved end residues are part of each CDR3. The D gene is left open where the match is weak. Only part of the rows carry a size: once, few, many, or a class if the clone is expanded.

J,V,length,size,D,DNA,CDR3
TRBJ2-7,TRBV7-9,14,NA,NA,TGTGCCAGCAGCCCCCCGGCAGGGGATCGCGAGCAGTACTTC,CASSPPAGDREQYF
TRBJ2-3,TRBV9,16,NA,NA,TGTGCCAGCAGCCCCGGGGGACTTTCTAGCACAGATACGCAGTATTTT,CASSPGGLSSTDTQYF
TRBJ2-1,TRBV6-4,14,NA,TRBD2,TGTGCCAGCAGAAATAGCGGGAGGGACAATGAGCAGTTCTTC,CASRNSGRDNEQFF
TRBJ2-7,TRBV7-2,14,NA,NA,TGTGCCAGCAGCCAACGGGCCGCCTACCACGAGCAGTACTTC,CASSQRAAYHEQYF
TRBJ1-1,TRBV2,12,NA,NA,TGTGCCAGCAGCGCCGGGGTGACTGAAGCTTTCTTT,CASSAGVTEAFF
TRBJ2-7,TRBV19,14,NA,NA,TGTGCCAGTAGTCCTGAATATAGGGACTACGAGCAGTACTTC,CASSPEYRDYEQYF
TRBJ1-1,TRBV2,15,NA,TRBD1,TGTGCCAGCATGGGAGGACAGGGGAGAAACACTGAAGCTTTCTTT,CASMGGQGRNTEAFF
TRBJ2-7,TRBV29-1,16,NA,NA,TGCAGCGTTTTTGGGGCTTCTAGCGCTGTAAGCTACGAGCAGTACTTC,CSVFGASSAVSYEQYF
TRBJ2-7,TRBV4-3,13,NA,NA,TGCGCCAGCAGCCTAGAGGCCGAGGCCGAGCAGTACTTC,CASSLEAEAEQYF
TRBJ1-3,TRBV9,15,once,NA,TGTGCCAGCAGCGCGGGGGGATTCTCTGGAAACACCATATATTTT,CASSAGGFSGNTIYF
TRBJ2-2,TRBV13,13,NA,NA,TGTGCCAGCAGCTTTTGGGACACCGGGGAGCTGTTTTTT,CASSFWDTGELFF
TRBJ1-1,TRBV28,13,NA,TRBD1,TGTGCCAGCAGGATAGGACAGGGTACTGAAGCTTTCTTT,CASRIGQGTEAFF
TRBJ2-5,TRBV27,15,NA,TRBD2,TGTGCCAGCAGTGGGACTAGCGGGTTTCAAGAGACCCAGTACTTC,CASSGTSGFQETQYF
TRBJ2-5,TRBV28,14,NA,NA,TGTGCCAGCAGTTCGGTTTGGAGGGAAGAGACCCAGTACTTC,CASSSVWREETQYF
TRBJ2-3,TRBV7-9,12,NA,NA,TGTGCCAGCAGCACCGCGGAGGATACGCAGTATTTT,CASSTAEDTQYF
TRBJ2-5,TRBV11-2,15,NA,NA,TGTGCCAGCAGCTTAGGTCTCCGGGGACTAGAGACCCAGTACTTC,CASSLGLRGLETQYF
TRBJ2-7,TRBV27,14,once,NA,TGTGCCAGCCGTTTTCAAAGTACCCCCTACGAGCAGTACTTC,CASRFQSTPYEQYF
TRBJ1-1,TRBV27,13,once,NA,TGTGCCACCTCCGTTACACTGAACACTGAAGCTTTCTTT,CATSVTLNTEAFF
TRBJ1-1,TRBV27,13,NA,NA,TGTGCCAGCAGACCGGGCATAGGCACTGAAGCTTTCTTT,CASRPGIGTEAFF
TRBJ2-7,TRBV5-4,13,once,TRBD1,TGTGCCAGCAGCGGGACAGGGGGCCACGAGCAGTACTTC,CASSGTGGHEQYF
TRBJ2-7,TRBV5-6,15,NA,NA,TGTGCCAGCAGCTTAGCTAATGACAGAGACTACGAGCAGTACTTC,CASSLANDRDYEQYF
TRBJ1-1,TRBV4-3,17,NA,NA,TGCGCCAGCAGCCCAGGTCTTGTTCGGGGTATGAACACTGAAGCTTTCTTT,CASSPGLVRGMNTEAFF
TRBJ2-3,TRBV29-1,14,NA,TRBD2,TGCAGCGTTGACCCAGCGGGAGGCACAGATACGCAGTATTTT,CSVDPAGGTDTQYF
TRBJ2-2,TRBV19,17,NA,TRBD2,TGTGTCCTAAACACGGGACTAGCGGGAGCGAACACCGGGGAGCTGTTTTTT,CVLNTGLAGANTGELFF
TRBJ2-7,TRBV29-1,13,once,NA,TGCAGCGCCGCTTCCGGGCAAAACTACGAGCAGTACTTC,CSAASGQNYEQYF
TRBJ2-3,TRBV27,13,NA,NA,TGTGCCAGCGGGACACAACTTAGCGATACGCAGTATTTT,CASGTQLSDTQYF
TRBJ2-4,TRBV9,10,NA,NA,TGTGCCAGCGGGGGAAACATTCAGTACTTC,CASGGNIQYF
TRBJ2-1,TRBV4-2,19,NA,TRBD2,TGTGCCAGCAGCCAAGATAGCCCACTAGCGGGAGAAAAGGTTGATGAGCAGTTCTTC,CASSQDSPLAGEKVDEQFF
TRBJ2-5,TRBV28,14,NA,NA,TGTGCCAGCAGCTCCCTGGTTCGGGGAGAGACCCAGTACTTC,CASSSLVRGETQYF
TRBJ1-1,TRBV30,12,NA,NA,TGTGCCTGGAATAGGGGGAAGGCTGAAGCTTTCTTT,CAWNRGKAEAFF
TRBJ2-5,TRBV28,14,NA,NA,TGTGCCAGCAGTTTGCACAGGTCGGCAGAGACCCAGTACTTC,CASSLHRSAETQYF
TRBJ1-1,TRBV28,13,NA,NA,TGTGCCAGCACCCCATCGAGCGGGTTTGAAGCTTTCTTT,CASTPSSGFEAFF
TRBJ2-5,TRBV7-2,15,NA,NA,TGTGCCAGCACCCTCACTCTTACCTTGTTAGAGACCCAGTACTTC,CASTLTLTLLETQYF
TRBJ1-3,TRBV6-1,15,NA,TRBD1,TGTGCCAGCAGTGATTGGGACAGCTCTGGAAACACCATATATTTT,CASSDWDSSGNTIYF
TRBJ2-1,TRBV4-2,15,NA,TRBD2,TGTGCCAGCAGCCAAGAAAGCGGGAGGGCCGATGAGCAGTTCTTC,CASSQESGRADEQFF
TRBJ2-7,TRBV27,14,NA,NA,TGTGCCAGCAGCTTCGGACAGTCAACCTACGAGCAGTACTTC,CASSFGQSTYEQYF
TRBJ2-7,TRBV19,14,once,NA,TGTGCCAGTAGTATGTCCGGGAGTTTCTACGAGCAGTACTTC,CASSMSGSFYEQYF
TRBJ2-4,TRBV5-1,16,NA,NA,TGCGCCAGCAACCCCAACCGACCATTAGCCAAAAACATTCAGTACTTC,CASNPNRPLAKNIQYF
TRBJ1-3,TRBV19,13,NA,NA,TGTGCCAGTAGTACCGACCCGGGAAACACCATATATTTT,CASSTDPGNTIYF
TRBJ2-5,TRBV7-9,19,NA,NA,TGTGCCAGCTGGGCCGGGGGGCGCTCCCAACAGCCGTACCAAGAGACCCAGTACTTC,CASWAGGRSQQPYQETQYF
TRBJ2-1,TRBV7-6,17,NA,TRBD2,TGTGCCAGCAGCTTAATCCACACTAGCGGGAAGTACAATGAGCAGTTCTTC,CASSLIHTSGKYNEQFF
TRBJ1-1,TRBV25-1,13,NA,NA,TGTGCCAGCAGTTCTAGGGTGTGGGCTGAAGCTTTCTTT,CASSSRVWAEAFF
TRBJ2-1,TRBV7-2,13,NA,NA,TGTGCCAGCAGCTCGGGACCGAGGAATGAGCAGTTCTTC,CASSSGPRNEQFF
TRBJ1-1,TRBV5-1,12,NA,NA,TGCGCCAGCAGTTCCGGTCTGACCGAAGCTTTCTTT,CASSSGLTEAFF